A selection of T cell receptor beta chains follows, all from one sample in a study of radiotherapy plus CTLA-4 blockade in lung cancer. Sequencing was performed with immunoSEQ multiplex PCR; in TCRdb, only in-frame clones are kept and a portion is missing. This table has tens of thousands of clones, roughly 80% appearing once. The sequencing used peripheral blood, collected from a patient treated with radiotherapy plus ipilimumab. These receptors were obtained from a human donor with non-small cell lung cancer who had a complete response to radiotherapy plus ipilimumab. CDR3s include the opening cysteine and the closing phenylalanine or tryptophan. Fields, in order: CDR3 protein, CDR3 DNA, clone size, D gene, V gene, J gene. The D gene is left open where the match is weak. For some rows the clone size is stated as once, few or many, or as a class when expanded; others skip it.

cdr3_aa: CSATYTEAFF
cdr3_nt: TGCAGTGCCACATACACTGAAGCTTTCTTT
clone_size: NA
d_call: NA
v_call: TRBV20-1
j_call: TRBJ1-1

cdr3_aa: CASSSAGVAQETQYF
cdr3_nt: TGTGCCAGCAGTTCCGCCGGGGTGGCCCAAGAGACCCAGTACTTC
clone_size: NA
d_call: NA
v_call: TRBV27
j_call: TRBJ2-5

cdr3_aa: CASSESKPGGYNEQFF
cdr3_nt: TGCGCCAGCAGTGAGTCGAAGCCGGGAGGGTACAATGAGCAGTTCTTC
clone_size: NA
d_call: TRBD2
v_call: TRBV10-1
j_call: TRBJ2-1

cdr3_aa: CAIGGNYGYTF
cdr3_nt: TGTGCCATCGGCGGGAACTATGGCTACACCTTC
clone_size: NA
d_call: NA
v_call: TRBV10-3
j_call: TRBJ1-2

cdr3_aa: CASSYRQGGNTEAFF
cdr3_nt: TGTGCCAGCAGTTACCGACAGGGTGGGAACACTGAAGCTTTCTTT
clone_size: NA
d_call: TRBD1
v_call: TRBV6-5
j_call: TRBJ1-1

cdr3_aa: CASRETYGYTF
cdr3_nt: TGTGCCAGCAGGGAGACCTATGGCTACACCTTC
clone_size: NA
d_call: NA
v_call: TRBV25-1
j_call: TRBJ1-2

cdr3_aa: CASSLGGPYNEQFF
cdr3_nt: TGCGCCAGCAGTCTGGGGGGCCCCTACAATGAGCAGTTCTTC
clone_size: NA
d_call: NA
v_call: TRBV10-1
j_call: TRBJ2-1

cdr3_aa: CASSLERARGHEQYF
cdr3_nt: TGTGCCAGCAGCCTTGAAAGGGCCAGGGGCCACGAGCAGTACTTC
clone_size: once
d_call: NA
v_call: TRBV7-2
j_call: TRBJ2-7

cdr3_aa: CASSQKGPHPGVEQPQHF
cdr3_nt: TGCGCCAGCAGCCAAAAAGGTCCACATCCAGGGGTTGAGCAGCCCCAGCATTTT
clone_size: NA
d_call: NA
v_call: TRBV4-3
j_call: TRBJ1-5

cdr3_aa: CASSPGTGQTEAFF
cdr3_nt: TGCGCCAGCAGTCCAGGGACAGGGCAAACTGAAGCTTTCTTT
clone_size: NA
d_call: TRBD1
v_call: TRBV10-1
j_call: TRBJ1-1

cdr3_aa: CASSEYFEGLDEQYF
cdr3_nt: TGTGCCAGCAGTGAATATTTCGAGGGGTTGGACGAGCAGTACTTC
clone_size: NA
d_call: NA
v_call: TRBV25-1
j_call: TRBJ2-7

cdr3_aa: CASSLARHEKLFF
cdr3_nt: TGTGCCAGCAGCTTAGCCAGACATGAAAAACTGTTTTTT
clone_size: NA
d_call: NA
v_call: TRBV7-2
j_call: TRBJ1-4

cdr3_aa: CASSLEETSGNEQFF
cdr3_nt: TGTGCCAGCAGCTTAGAGGAGACTAGTGGGAATGAGCAGTTCTTC
clone_size: NA
d_call: NA
v_call: TRBV11-3
j_call: TRBJ2-1

cdr3_aa: CASSLRGGSSPGETQYF
cdr3_nt: TGCGCCAGCAGCCTCCGGGGCGGGAGTTCCCCTGGAGAGACCCAGTACTTC
clone_size: NA
d_call: TRBD2
v_call: TRBV5-1
j_call: TRBJ2-5

cdr3_aa: CASSVVLQQSRANVLTF
cdr3_nt: TGTGCCAGCAGTGTCGTCCTACAACAAAGTCGGGCCAACGTCCTGACTTTC
clone_size: few
d_call: NA
v_call: TRBV21-1
j_call: TRBJ2-6

cdr3_aa: CATSRDFGSGSPLHF
cdr3_nt: TGTGCCACCAGCAGAGATTTCGGGTCGGGGTCACCCCTCCACTTT
clone_size: NA
d_call: NA
v_call: TRBV15
j_call: TRBJ1-6

cdr3_aa: CASRDSGANVLTF
cdr3_nt: TGTGCCAGCAGGGACTCTGGGGCCAACGTCCTGACTTTC
clone_size: NA
d_call: NA
v_call: TRBV6-6
j_call: TRBJ2-6

cdr3_aa: CASSFGQSPYNEQFF
cdr3_nt: TGTGCCAGCAGCTTCGGACAGTCCCCCTACAATGAGCAGTTCTTC
clone_size: NA
d_call: NA
v_call: TRBV5-4
j_call: TRBJ2-1

cdr3_aa: CASSPPDNEQFF
cdr3_nt: TGTGCCAGCAGCCCCCCCGATAATGAGCAGTTCTTC
clone_size: NA
d_call: NA
v_call: TRBV11-3
j_call: TRBJ2-1

cdr3_aa: CASSSTGVELFF
cdr3_nt: TGTGCCAGCAGCTCTACAGGAGTCGAGCTGTTTTTT
clone_size: NA
d_call: NA
v_call: TRBV11-3
j_call: TRBJ1-4

cdr3_aa: CASKAPGRTAKETQYF
cdr3_nt: TGCGCCAGCAAAGCCCCAGGGAGGACAGCGAAAGAGACCCAGTACTTC
clone_size: NA
d_call: NA
v_call: TRBV5-1
j_call: TRBJ2-5

cdr3_aa: CASSLGWGRNTEAFF
cdr3_nt: TGTGCCAGCAGCTTGGGTTGGGGAAGGAACACTGAAGCTTTCTTT
clone_size: NA
d_call: NA
v_call: TRBV5-6
j_call: TRBJ1-1

cdr3_aa: CASSPRGSGETQYF
cdr3_nt: TGTGCCAGCAGCCCTAGGGGATCCGGCGAGACCCAGTACTTC
clone_size: NA
d_call: NA
v_call: TRBV11-3
j_call: TRBJ2-5

cdr3_aa: CASSRRDSATNEKLFF
cdr3_nt: TGTGCCAGCAGCCGGAGGGACAGTGCAACTAATGAAAAACTGTTTTTT
clone_size: NA
d_call: TRBD1
v_call: TRBV7-9
j_call: TRBJ1-4

cdr3_aa: CSVEPSGSLDTQYF
cdr3_nt: TGCAGCGTTGAACCTAGCGGGAGCTTAGATACGCAGTATTTT
clone_size: few
d_call: TRBD2
v_call: TRBV29-1
j_call: TRBJ2-3

cdr3_aa: CSAASGDTQYF
cdr3_nt: TGCAGTGCGGCTAGTGGGGATACGCAGTATTTT
clone_size: NA
d_call: NA
v_call: TRBV20-1
j_call: TRBJ2-3

cdr3_aa: CASSVGQSGGDEQFF
cdr3_nt: TGTGCCAGCAGCGTAGGCCAGTCGGGGGGCGATGAGCAGTTCTTC
clone_size: NA
d_call: NA
v_call: TRBV9
j_call: TRBJ2-1

cdr3_aa: CASREKGGGF
cdr3_nt: TGCGCCAGCAGAGAGAAAGGGGGAGGCTTT
clone_size: NA
d_call: NA
v_call: TRBV10-1
j_call: TRBJ1-1

cdr3_aa: CASSRLGPQHF
cdr3_nt: TGTGCCAGCAGCCGTCTAGGGCCCCAGCATTTT
clone_size: few
d_call: NA
v_call: TRBV5-8
j_call: TRBJ1-5

cdr3_aa: CASSPGVDSEAFF
cdr3_nt: TGTGCCAGCAGCCCGGGGGTGGACAGTGAAGCTTTCTTT
clone_size: NA
d_call: NA
v_call: TRBV7-9
j_call: TRBJ1-1

cdr3_aa: CSASAPYGYTF
cdr3_nt: TGCAGTGCTAGTGCTCCCTATGGCTACACCTTC
clone_size: NA
d_call: NA
v_call: TRBV20-1
j_call: TRBJ1-2

cdr3_aa: CASSEAGARAYEQYF
cdr3_nt: TGTGCCAGCAGCGAAGCGGGGGCGAGGGCCTACGAGCAGTACTTC
clone_size: few
d_call: TRBD2
v_call: TRBV5-4
j_call: TRBJ2-7

cdr3_aa: CASSSLTNTGELFF
cdr3_nt: TGTGCCAGCAGCTCTTTGACCAACACCGGGGAGCTGTTTTTT
clone_size: NA
d_call: NA
v_call: TRBV9
j_call: TRBJ2-2

cdr3_aa: CASSPKRRLQETQYF
cdr3_nt: TGTGCCAGCAGCCCAAAAAGGAGGCTGCAAGAGACCCAGTACTTC
clone_size: few
d_call: NA
v_call: TRBV7-9
j_call: TRBJ2-5

cdr3_aa: CASSLDGGDGETQYF
cdr3_nt: TGTGCCAGCAGCTTAGACGGCGGCGACGGAGAGACCCAGTACTTC
clone_size: NA
d_call: NA
v_call: TRBV11-3
j_call: TRBJ2-5

cdr3_aa: CASSPPQGASYNEQFF
cdr3_nt: TGCGCCAGCAGCCCACCACAGGGGGCCTCCTACAATGAGCAGTTCTTC
clone_size: NA
d_call: TRBD1
v_call: TRBV5-1
j_call: TRBJ2-1

cdr3_aa: CASSPLSSGRAYEQFF
cdr3_nt: TGCGCCAGCAGCCCGCTTTCTAGCGGGAGGGCATATGAGCAGTTCTTC
clone_size: NA
d_call: TRBD2
v_call: TRBV5-1
j_call: TRBJ2-1

cdr3_aa: CASRGQGSSDTQYF
cdr3_nt: TGCGCCAGCAGGGGACAGGGTAGTTCAGATACGCAGTATTTT
clone_size: NA
d_call: TRBD1
v_call: TRBV4-1
j_call: TRBJ2-3

cdr3_aa: CASSLVGNEAFF
cdr3_nt: TGCGCCAGCAGCTTGGTGGGGAATGAAGCTTTCTTT
clone_size: NA
d_call: NA
v_call: TRBV5-1
j_call: TRBJ1-1

cdr3_aa: CATVELKYGNTIYF
cdr3_nt: TGTGCCACAGTAGAATTGAAATATGGAAACACCATATATTTT
clone_size: NA
d_call: NA
v_call: TRBV7-9
j_call: TRBJ1-3

cdr3_aa: CASSEQAKLFF
cdr3_nt: TGTGCCAGCAGTGAACAGGCGAAACTGTTTTTT
clone_size: NA
d_call: NA
v_call: TRBV6-5
j_call: TRBJ1-4

cdr3_aa: CASSEERDQPQHF
cdr3_nt: TGTGCCAGCAGTGAAGAGAGGGATCAGCCCCAGCATTTT
clone_size: NA
d_call: NA
v_call: TRBV2
j_call: TRBJ1-5

cdr3_aa: CASSLVLAGATDTQYF
cdr3_nt: TGCGCCAGCAGCTTGGTATTGGCGGGAGCTACAGATACGCAGTATTTT
clone_size: NA
d_call: TRBD2
v_call: TRBV5-1
j_call: TRBJ2-3

cdr3_aa: CASRPTDQETQYF
cdr3_nt: TGTGCCAGCAGGCCGACAGACCAAGAGACCCAGTACTTC
clone_size: NA
d_call: NA
v_call: TRBV6-5
j_call: TRBJ2-5

cdr3_aa: CASSSLGANSNQPQHF
cdr3_nt: TGTGCCAGCAGCTCCCTCGGGGCGAATAGCAATCAGCCCCAGCATTTT
clone_size: NA
d_call: NA
v_call: TRBV16
j_call: TRBJ1-5

cdr3_aa: CASSLMGGNTEAFF
cdr3_nt: TGCGCCAGCAGCCTTATGGGTGGGAACACTGAAGCTTTCTTT
clone_size: NA
d_call: NA
v_call: TRBV4-1
j_call: TRBJ1-1

cdr3_aa: CASSGTPEKLFF
cdr3_nt: TGTGCCAGCAGCGGGACACCCGAAAAACTGTTTTTT
clone_size: NA
d_call: NA
v_call: TRBV7-2
j_call: TRBJ1-4

cdr3_aa: CASSLGGRARDTQYF
cdr3_nt: TGTGCCAGCAGCTTGGGCGGGAGGGCCAGGGATACGCAGTATTTT
clone_size: NA
d_call: TRBD2
v_call: TRBV5-4
j_call: TRBJ2-3

cdr3_aa: CASSPVGTEAFF
cdr3_nt: TGTGCCAGCTCACCGGTCGGCACTGAAGCTTTCTTT
clone_size: NA
d_call: NA
v_call: TRBV18
j_call: TRBJ1-1

cdr3_aa: CASSLPTETQYF
cdr3_nt: TGTGCCAGCAGCCTCCCAACAGAGACCCAGTACTTC
clone_size: NA
d_call: NA
v_call: TRBV5-4
j_call: TRBJ2-5

cdr3_aa: CASSGMGGTEAFF
cdr3_nt: TGTGCCAGCTCCGGTATGGGGGGGACTGAAGCTTTCTTT
clone_size: NA
d_call: NA
v_call: TRBV7-2
j_call: TRBJ1-1